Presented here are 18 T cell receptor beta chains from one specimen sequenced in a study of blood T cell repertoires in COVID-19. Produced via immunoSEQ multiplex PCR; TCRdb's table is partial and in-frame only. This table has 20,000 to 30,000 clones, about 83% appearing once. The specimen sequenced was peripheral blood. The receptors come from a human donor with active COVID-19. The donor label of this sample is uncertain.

The CDR3 protein is CASSVRYEQYF. The CDR3, as DNA: TGTGCCAGCAGTGTACGGTACGAGCAGTACTTC. The chain employs TRBV2 and TRBJ2-7; no firm D call. The length of the CDR3 is 11 residues. CDR1 is SNHLY, CDR2 FYNNEI, per germline. V was trimmed by 4 bases and J by 4 bases, leaving 5 bases between them. The full variable domain, rest sourced from reference TRBV2 and TRBJ2-7, is EPEVTQTPSHQVTQMGQEVILRCVPISNHLYFYWYRQILGQKVEFLVSFYNNEISEKSEIFDDQFSVERPDGSNFTLKIRSTKLEDSAMYFCASSVRYEQYFGPGTRLTVT.

The CDR3 sequence is CASSSGGRVYEQYF. CDR3 nucleotide sequence: TGCGCCAGCAGCTCGGGGGGTCGAGTCTACGAGCAGTACTTC. The genes are TRBV5-1 and TRBJ2-7, with 7 positions matching TRBD2. Germline lookup yields CDR1 SGHRS and CDR2 YFSETQ. Losses at the gene ends were 3 bases for V and 3 bases for J; bases not matched to a gene: 6. The CDR3 contains 14 residues.

This CDR3 reads CASSYRGQGSPDTQYF. CDR3 coding DNA: TGTGCCAGCAGTTATCGTGGACAGGGCTCCCCAGATACGCAGTATTTT. The chain recombines TRBV6-5 with TRBJ2-3; 8 nucleotides match TRBD1. The germline gives CDR1 MNHEY, CDR2 SVGAGI. The J segment lost 4 bases and the V segment lost 3 bases, leaving 9 bases of the junction unmatched. The CDR3 is 16 residues long.

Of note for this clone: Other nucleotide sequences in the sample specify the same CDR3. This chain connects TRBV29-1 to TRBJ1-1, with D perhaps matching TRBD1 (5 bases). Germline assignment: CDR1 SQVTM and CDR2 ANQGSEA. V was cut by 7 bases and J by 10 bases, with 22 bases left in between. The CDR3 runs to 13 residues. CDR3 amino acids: CSGTGHSEVGAFF. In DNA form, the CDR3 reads TGCAGCGGTACCGGACACTCCGAAGTAGGAGCTTTCTTT.

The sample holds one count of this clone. The CDR3, as DNA: TGTGCCAGCAGAGCCGGGACTAGCGTATACAATGAGCAGTTCTTC. Protein sequence: CASRAGTSVYNEQFF. This chain links TRBV3-1 (or the pseudogene TRBV3-2) with TRBJ2-1, with TRBD2 matching 10 bases. This CDR3 has 15 residues. Germline values: CDR1 LGHDT, CDR2 YNNKEL (reference sequence). The ends lost 6 bases at V and 4 bases at J; junction bases unmatched: 6.

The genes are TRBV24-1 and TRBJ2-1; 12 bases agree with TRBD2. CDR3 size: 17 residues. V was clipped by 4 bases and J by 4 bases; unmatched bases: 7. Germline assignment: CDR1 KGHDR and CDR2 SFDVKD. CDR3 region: CATSDATSGGHYNEQFF. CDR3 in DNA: TGTGCCACCAGTGACGCGACTAGCGGGGGCCATTACAATGAGCAGTTCTTC.

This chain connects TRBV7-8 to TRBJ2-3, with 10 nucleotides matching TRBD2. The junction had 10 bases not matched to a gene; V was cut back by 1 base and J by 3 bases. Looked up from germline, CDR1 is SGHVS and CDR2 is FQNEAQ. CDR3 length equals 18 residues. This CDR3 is CASSLGLAGVRGTDTQYF. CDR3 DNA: TGTGCCAGCAGCTTAGGTCTAGCGGGAGTGCGTGGGACAGATACGCAGTATTTT.

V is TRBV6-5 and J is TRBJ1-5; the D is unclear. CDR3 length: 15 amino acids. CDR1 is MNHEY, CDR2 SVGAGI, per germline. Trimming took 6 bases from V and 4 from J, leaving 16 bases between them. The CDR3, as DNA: TGTGCCAGCAGGAAGGCGGGGATTGCTAATCAGCCCCAGCATTTT. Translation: CASRKAGIANQPQHF.

The CDR3 reads CASRQRATHHGKLFF. In DNA form, the CDR3 reads TGTGCCAGCAGGCAGAGGGCGACACACCACGGAAAACTGTTTTTT. The J gene is TRBJ1-4, the V gene TRBV5-6; D gene uncertain. CDR3 length: 15 amino acids. Germline-derived CDR1 and CDR2 are SGHDT and YYEEEE. V was shortened by 5 bases and J by 10 bases, with 21 bases between the two germline ends. Complete variable domain (other parts from reference TRBV5-6 and TRBJ1-4): DAGVTQSPTHLIKTRGQQVTLRCSPKSGHDTVSWYQQALGQGPQFIFQYYEEEERQRGNFPDRFSGHQFPNYSSELNVNALLLGDSALYLCASRQRATHHGKLFFGSGTQLSVL.

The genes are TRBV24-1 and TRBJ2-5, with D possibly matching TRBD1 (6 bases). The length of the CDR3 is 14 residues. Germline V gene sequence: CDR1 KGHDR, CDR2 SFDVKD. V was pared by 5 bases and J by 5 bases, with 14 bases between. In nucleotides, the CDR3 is TGTGCCACCAGTGGGGCAGGGGCTCCGGAGACCCAGTACTTC. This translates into CATSGAGAPETQYF.

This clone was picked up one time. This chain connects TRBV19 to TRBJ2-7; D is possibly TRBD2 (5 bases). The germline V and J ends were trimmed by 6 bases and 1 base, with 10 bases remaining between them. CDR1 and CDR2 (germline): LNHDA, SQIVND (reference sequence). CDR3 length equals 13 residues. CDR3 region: CASRKRESYEQYF. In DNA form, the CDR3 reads TGTGCCAGTAGAAAGAGGGAGTCCTACGAGCAGTACTTC.

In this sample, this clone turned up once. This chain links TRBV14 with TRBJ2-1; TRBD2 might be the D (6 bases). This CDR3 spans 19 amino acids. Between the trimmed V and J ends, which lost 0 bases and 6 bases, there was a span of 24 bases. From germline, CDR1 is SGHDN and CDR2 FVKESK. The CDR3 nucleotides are TGTGCCAGCAGCCAAGACTTTTCGAGGGGCGTGGGGACTTCCAATGAGCAGTTCTTC. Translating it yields CASSQDFSRGVGTSNEQFF.

CDR3 residues: CASSQDRTARANYGYTF. CDR3 nucleotides: TGTGCCAGCAGCCAGGATAGGACAGCGAGAGCTAACTATGGCTACACCTTC. V gene TRBV4-2 combines with J gene TRBJ1-2; weak D call: TRBD1 (6 bases). This CDR3 comprises 17 residues. V gave up 3 bases and J gave up 0 bases, with 17 bases separating them. CDR1 is LGHNA and CDR2 is YNFKEQ in the germline V gene.

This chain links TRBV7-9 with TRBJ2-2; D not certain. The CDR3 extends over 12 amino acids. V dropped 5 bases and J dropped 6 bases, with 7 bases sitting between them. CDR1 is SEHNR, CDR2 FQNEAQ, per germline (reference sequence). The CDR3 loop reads CASSPPAGELFF. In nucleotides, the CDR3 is TGTGCCAGCAGCCCGCCGGCCGGGGAGCTGTTTTTT.

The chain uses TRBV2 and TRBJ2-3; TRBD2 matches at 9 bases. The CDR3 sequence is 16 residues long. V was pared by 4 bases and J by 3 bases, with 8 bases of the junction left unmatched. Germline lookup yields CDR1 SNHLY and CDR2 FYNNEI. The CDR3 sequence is CASSVGRGGWTDTQYF. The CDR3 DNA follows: TGTGCCAGCAGTGTAGGGCGGGGGGGATGGACAGATACGCAGTATTTT.

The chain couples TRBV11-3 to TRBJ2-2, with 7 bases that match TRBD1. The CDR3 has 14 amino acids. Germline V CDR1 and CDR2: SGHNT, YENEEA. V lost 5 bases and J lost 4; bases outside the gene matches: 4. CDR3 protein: CASSPRGITGELFF. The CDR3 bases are TGTGCCAGCAGCCCCAGGGGGATCACCGGGGAGCTGTTTTTT.

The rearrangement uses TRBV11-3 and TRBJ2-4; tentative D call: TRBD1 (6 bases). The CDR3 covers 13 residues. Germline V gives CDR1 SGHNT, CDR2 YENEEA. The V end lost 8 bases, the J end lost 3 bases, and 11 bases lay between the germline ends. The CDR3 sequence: CASGRTDKNIQYF. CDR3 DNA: TGTGCCAGCGGCCGGACAGACAAAAACATTCAGTACTTC.

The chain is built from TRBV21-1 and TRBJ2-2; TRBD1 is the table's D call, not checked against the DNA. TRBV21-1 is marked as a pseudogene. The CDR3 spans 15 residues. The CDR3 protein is CASSKVAANTGELFF. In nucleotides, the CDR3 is TGTGCCAGCAGCAAGGTGGCTGCTAACACCGGGGAGCTGTTTTTT.